A selection of T cell receptor beta chains follows, all from one sample in a study of long-term antiretroviral therapy in people with HIV. TCRdb keeps only in-frame clones here, not all; method: immunoSEQ multiplex PCR. Of 23,000 or so clones detected, more than 80% appear once; the ten largest clones hold 9% to 10%. This sample comprised unsorted PBMCs, obtained 7.6 years after starting antiretroviral therapy. The receptors were gathered from a woman in her thirties or forties with HIV. Each CDR3 is given with its conserved first and last residue. Each record gives: clone size, V gene, J gene, D gene, CDR3 protein. The D gene is left open where the match is weak. The listing skips clone size in some rows; elsewhere it reads once, few, many or a size class.

NA	TRBV6-1	TRBJ1-2	TRBD1	CASSDWDRILYGYTF
NA	TRBV11-3	TRBJ2-1	NA	CASSLDHQDTSEQFF
NA	TRBV9	TRBJ2-2	TRBD2	CASSVSRGGNTGELFF
NA	TRBV2	TRBJ2-5	TRBD1	CASRGTGGETQYF
NA	TRBV5-4	TRBJ2-1	TRBD1	CASSPPGTGSNEQFF
NA	TRBV19	TRBJ2-1	NA	CASSIRDSYNEQFF
NA	TRBV4-3	TRBJ2-3	TRBD2	CASSKDTAGGGTDTQYF
NA	TRBV6-1	TRBJ2-7	NA	CASSEAYEQYF
once	TRBV11-2	TRBJ1-1	NA	CASSLDRLGSEAFF
NA	TRBV5-1	TRBJ2-3	TRBD1	CASSPDRGFGDTQYF
NA	TRBV4-2	TRBJ1-5	TRBD1	CASKGASNQPQHF
NA	TRBV19	TRBJ1-1	NA	CASSIVGDIAEAFF
NA	TRBV6-6	TRBJ1-5	NA	CASTKRGGGNQPQHF
NA	TRBV7-9	TRBJ1-3	NA	CASSFLGGNTIYF
NA	TRBV19	TRBJ1-1	NA	CASSIKALSPEAFF
NA	TRBV18	TRBJ2-5	TRBD1	CASSLLGTEETQYF
NA	TRBV25-1	TRBJ1-2	TRBD1	CASSESVGQRSNYGYTF
NA	TRBV27	TRBJ2-2	NA	CASSSTVLNTGELFF
NA	TRBV4-3	TRBJ2-3	TRBD1	CASSRRDRGGDTQYF
NA	TRBV30	TRBJ1-6	NA	CAWSVVVLNSPLHF
NA	TRBV10-3	TRBJ2-7	TRBD1	CAISTGTGFYEQYF
NA	TRBV5-4	TRBJ2-3	TRBD2	CASSGGLAGGTSTDTQYF
NA	TRBV30	TRBJ1-1	NA	CAWNSAQEEAFF
NA	TRBV7-2	TRBJ2-2	TRBD1	CASSPRTGFTGELFF
NA	TRBV4-3	TRBJ2-7	TRBD1	CASSQDLTGGLNEQYF
NA	TRBV6-1	TRBJ2-7	NA	CASSEGSDSYEQYF
NA	TRBV5-6	TRBJ1-4	NA	CASSLRTYEKLFF
NA	TRBV5-4	TRBJ2-3	TRBD2	CASSVSGGLITDTQYF
NA	TRBV29-1	TRBJ1-2	NA	CSVEDRGNGAYYGYTF
NA	TRBV19	TRBJ1-2	NA	CASSTLSVRGYGYTF
few	TRBV29-1	TRBJ2-4	NA	CSVVQHIQYF
NA	TRBV6-1	TRBJ1-6	NA	CASSEAPNSPLHF
NA	TRBV6-6	TRBJ1-6	NA	CASSYSSREGSPLHF
NA	TRBV9	TRBJ1-6	NA	CASSGGTFESSPLHF
NA	TRBV6-9	TRBJ2-2	NA	CASSSTETGELFF
NA	TRBV25-1	TRBJ2-5	NA	CASSDEVVETQYF
NA	TRBV7-2	TRBJ2-5	NA	CASSLGGGLSRETQYF
NA	TRBV30	TRBJ1-3	NA	CAWSQYAQGRVRSGNTIYF
NA	TRBV10-3	TRBJ1-1	NA	CAIRNGGTNTEAFF
once	TRBV18	TRBJ2-7	NA	CASSPNAAWQQYF
NA	TRBV11-2	TRBJ1-6	TRBD1	CASSSGTGNSPLHF
NA	TRBV6-6	TRBJ1-1	NA	CASTSQRSNTEAFF
NA	TRBV29-1	TRBJ2-3	NA	CSVEGDSLRLNTQYF